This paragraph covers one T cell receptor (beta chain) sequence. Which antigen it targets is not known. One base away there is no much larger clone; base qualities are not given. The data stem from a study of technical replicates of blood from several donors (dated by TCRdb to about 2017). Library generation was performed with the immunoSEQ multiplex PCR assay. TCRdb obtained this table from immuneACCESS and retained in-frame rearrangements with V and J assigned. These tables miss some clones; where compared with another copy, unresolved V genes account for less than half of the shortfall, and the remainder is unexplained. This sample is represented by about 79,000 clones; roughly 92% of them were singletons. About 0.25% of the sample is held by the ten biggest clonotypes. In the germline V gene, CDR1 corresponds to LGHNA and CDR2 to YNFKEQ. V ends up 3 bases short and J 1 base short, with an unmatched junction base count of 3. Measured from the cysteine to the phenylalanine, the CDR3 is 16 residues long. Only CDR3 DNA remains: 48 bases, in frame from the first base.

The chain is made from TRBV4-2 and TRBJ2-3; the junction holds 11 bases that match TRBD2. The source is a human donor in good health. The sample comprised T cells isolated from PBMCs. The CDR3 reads CASSQVAGGGTDTQYF. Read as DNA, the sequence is TGTGCCAGCAGCCAGGTAGCGGGGGGGGGCACAGATACGCAGTATTTT.